This T cell receptor beta chain was recorded in a study of OX40 agonist ivuxolimab in advanced cancers. Clones were read by immunoSEQ multiplex PCR, and TCRdb kept only the in-frame ones, dropping some. This sample carries approximately 10,000 clones, roughly four fifths of them seen once, and the ten largest clones take about a fifth. In germline, CDR1 is MGHRA, CDR2 YSYEKL. Trimming shortened V by 1 base and J by 4 bases, and 11 bases separated the two germline ends. This CDR3 contains 15 residues. The receptor comes from an adult with an advanced solid tumor such as melanoma, head and neck, liver or kidney cancer. This material consisted of CD4+ or CD8+ T cells sorted from blood, taken in a trial of the OX40 agonist ivuxolimab. The chain joins TRBV4-1 to TRBJ2-1; D remains ambiguous. The CDR3 DNA is TGCGCCAGCAGCCAAGGAGTGAACTATTACAATGAGCAGTTCTTC. Translation gives CASSQGVNYYNEQFF.